This T cell receptor (beta chain) stems from a study of PD-L1 blockade in urothelial cancer. The data were produced by immunoSEQ multiplex PCR, yet TCRdb's version contains in-frame clones alone and is incomplete. The sample carries about 63,000 clones, 81% recorded once. Specified time point: pretreatment peripheral blood. The receptor was isolated from a man aged 65-85 years with urothelial cancer. The source was PBMCs, collected around atezolizumab (anti-PD-L1) treatment.

The CDR3 reads CASSRGLGRADTQYF. The DNA of the CDR3 is TGTGCCAGCAGCCGCGGACTAGGGCGGGCAGATACGCAGTATTTT. The rearrangement uses TRBV7-3 and TRBJ2-3, with 7 bases fitting TRBD2. CDR3 size: 15 residues. Germline CDR1 is SGHTA and CDR2 is FQGTGA. With 5 bases clipped from V and 4 bases from J, the junction kept 9 bases outside the gene matches.